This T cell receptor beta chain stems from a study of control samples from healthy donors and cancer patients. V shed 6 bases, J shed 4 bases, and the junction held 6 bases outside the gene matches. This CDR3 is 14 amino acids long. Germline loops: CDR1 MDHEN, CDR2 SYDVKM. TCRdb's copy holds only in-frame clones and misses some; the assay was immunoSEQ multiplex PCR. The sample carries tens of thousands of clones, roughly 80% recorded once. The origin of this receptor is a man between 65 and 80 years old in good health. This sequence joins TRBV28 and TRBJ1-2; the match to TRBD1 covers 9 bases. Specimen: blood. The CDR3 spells CASRLMDRGYGYTF. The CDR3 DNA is TGTGCCAGCAGGCTAATGGACAGGGGCTATGGCTACACCTTC.